The source of this T cell receptor beta chain is a study of cytomegalovirus exposure and HLA in healthy donors. Study-wide points: Despite most TCR sequences being rare, some public TCRs occurred in many donors. Per published accounts, TCR beta sequences correctly predicted the HLA-A and HLA-B alleles of most subjects. Among the CMV-associated chains, a few were confirmed in vitro as specific for CMV antigens. The authors listed 180 or so TCR beta chains as cytomegalovirus-associated.

PCR used 60 Vbeta primers and 13 Jbeta primers. Libraries were prepared by immunoSEQ multiplex PCR; TCRdb keeps only in-frame clonotypes and omits some of them. Among 85,000 to 100,000 clones listed, around 59% were seen once. Comments on this clone: The antigen remains undetermined.

Trimming shortened V by 0 bases and J by 9 bases, and 9 bases separated the two germline ends. Germline CDR1 and CDR2: LGHNA and YSLEER. The CDR3 contains 13 residues. This TCR was recovered from a human donor in good health. The chain joins TRBV4-3 to TRBJ2-1; possible D gene TRBD2, 5 bases. Sequencing input: PBMCs. The CDR3 reads CASSQDQRSEQFF. CDR3 sequence (DNA): TGCGCCAGCAGCCAAGACCAGCGGAGTGAGCAGTTCTTC.